This T cell receptor beta chain was captured in a study of breast tumors, draining lymph nodes, adjacent tissues. V lost 2 bases, J lost 1 base, and 13 bases lay in between. The CDR3 consists of 16 residues. Germline CDR1 is SGDLS and CDR2 is YYNGEE. TCRdb redid the calling of the multiplex PCR reads with MiXCR, one entry per CDR3 protein. The table includes 20,000 to 25,000 distinct CDR3 sequences, over 60% detected once. The sample comprised tumor-adjacent breast tissue. The sequence was collected from a female donor with breast cancer. Some clones in this sample may be carry-over from other donors' samples. The chain recombines TRBV9 with TRBJ1-3; tentative D call: TRBD1 (5 bases). As DNA, the CDR3 is TGTGCCAGCAGCGTTTCGAGGGGCGTTTCTGGAAACACCATATATTTT. This translates into CASSVSRGVSGNTIYF.